This TCR beta chain was sequenced during a study of blood T cell repertoires in COVID-19. A Seattle source enrolled patients during active infection and followed them longitudinally. As to this clone: Other DNA sequences of this sample code for an identical CDR3.

The CDR3 is 12 amino acids. Germline V CDR1 and CDR2: MDHEN, SYDVKM. The V end was cut by 2 bases, the J end by 4 bases, with 6 bases between. The authors' processing: Quantification of nucleated cells was approximated via reference gene primer amplification. Here immunoSEQ multiplex PCR was the method, and the copy in TCRdb shows in-frame clones only, minus some. V and J calls and clone size are given by that table; D and trimming were obtained from the DNA. The sample gives 200,000 to 250,000 clones, over 80% of which show up once; 2% to 3% is in the top ten. The sequence was collected from a man aged 30-40 years with COVID-19, enrolled during active disease. This chain connects TRBV28 to TRBJ2-7, with D perhaps TRBD2 (6 bases). Sequencing was carried out using peripheral blood. The CDR3 coding sequence is TGTGCCAGCAGTTTAGCGGGATACGAGCAGTACTTC. Its translation is CASSLAGYEQYF.